A single sample is the source of the 20 T cell receptor beta chains below, sequenced in a study of tumor and adjacent non-tumor tissue in lung cancer. A modified ARM-PCR protocol with three rounds of nested PCR amplified TCRbeta. MiXCR was run by TCRdb on the multiplex PCR reads, yielding one entry per CDR3 protein. The sample yields more than 70,000 distinct CDR3 sequences, roughly 62% seen once. The template was RNA from unsorted bulk tissue. The sequenced material came from lung tumor tissue. Receptors originate from a man in his 70s with non-small cell lung cancer.

This clonotype is medium-sized. V usage is TRBV28 and J usage is TRBJ2-3; 7 nucleotides match TRBD1. With 5 bases clipped from V and 2 bases from J, the junction kept 7 bases outside the gene matches. There are 15 residues in the CDR3. CDR1 MDHEN and CDR2 SYDVKM come from the germline V gene. The CDR3 reads CASSVIGQVTDTQYF. In nucleotides, the CDR3 is TGTGCCAGCAGTGTGATAGGACAGGTCACAGATACGCAGTATTTT.

In its sample, this clonotype is medium-sized (0.01 to 0.1%). CDR3 protein: CASSSGLAGTYSKELFF. For the CDR3, the DNA is TGTGCCAGCAGCTCGGGACTAGCTGGGACTTACAGTAAGGAGCTGTTTTTT. This chain uses TRBV11-2 with TRBJ2-2; 9 nucleotides match TRBD2. CDR1 and CDR2 from the germline V gene are SGHAT and FQNNGV. J gave up 10 bases and V 4 bases, and 16 bases lay outside the gene matches. This CDR3 comprises 17 residues.

As to this clonotype: The junction differs from germline at one of its ends, possibly a read error. The chain uses TRBV4-1 and TRBJ2-5; the D gene is possibly TRBD1 (6 bases). The CDR3 contains 15 residues. Germline V CDR1 and CDR2: MGHRA, YSYEKL. CDR3 amino acids: CASSQVVSRGEAKYF. The CDR3 nucleotides read TGCGCTAGCAGCCAAGTGGTCAGCAGGGGTGAGGCCAAGTACTTC.

Details on this clonotype: One end of the junction is discordant with germline, which a read error may explain. This chain joins TRBV28 and TRBJ2-3; 10 bases agree with TRBD2. CDR1 MDHEN and CDR2 SYDVKM come from the germline V gene. The CDR3 runs to 15 residues. The CDR3 DNA is TGTGCCAGCAGTCATAAGCGGGGGGGGGTGTATACGCGGTATTTT. Translating gives CASSHKRGGVYTRYF.

This clonotype was seen repeatedly, ten times or more. This sequence joins TRBV6-6 and TRBJ2-1; D unclear. Trimming removed 0 bases from V and 9 bases from J, with 15 bases in between. The CDR3 is 15 residues long. In germline, CDR1 is MNHNY, CDR2 SVGAGI (reference sequence). This chain's CDR3 is CASSYSTVVRGEQFF. CDR3 coding DNA: TGTGCCAGCAGTTACTCGACGGTGGTCCGCGGTGAGCAGTTCTTC.

The gene calls are TRBV28 and TRBJ2-2, with D possibly TRBD2 on 6 matching bases. This CDR3 is 15 amino acids long. Germline V gene lookup returns CDR1 MDHEN and CDR2 SYDVKM. The ends were cut back, 6 bases at V and 2 bases at J, with 13 bases in the middle. The CDR3 DNA reads as TGTGCCAGCAGGCTACCGGGACTCAACACCGGGGAGCTGTTTTTT. It codes for CASRLPGLNTGELFF.

On this clonotype itself: A read error is possible here, since a much larger clone lies one base away. V and J are TRBV28 and TRBJ2-7, with D uncertain. The CDR3 is 11 residues long. Germline V gives CDR1 MDHEN, CDR2 SYDVKM. This chain's CDR3 is CASCLWRGQYF. CDR3 bases: TGTGCCAGCTGTTTATGGAGAGGGCAGTACTTC.

With respect to this clonotype: An end of the junction differs from the germline gene, which may be a read error. CDR3 amino acids: CASSLFSSTVTQYF. CDR3 coding DNA: TGCGCCAGCAGCTTGTTCAGTAGCACAGTTACGCAGTATTTT. The chain combines TRBV5-1 with TRBJ2-3, with D uncertain. This CDR3 comprises 14 residues. CDR1 and CDR2 (germline): SGHRS, YFSETQ.

With respect to this clonotype: At one end the junction does not follow the germline gene, possibly because of a read error. V usage is TRBV6-6 and J usage is TRBJ1-5; D ambiguous. Germline-derived CDR1 and CDR2 are MNHNY and SVGAGI (reference sequence). The CDR3 is made up of 14 amino acids. CDR3 protein: CSSLWAFSNQAQHF. The DNA of the CDR3 is TGTTCCAGCCTTTGGGCATTTAGCAATCAGGCCCAGCATTTT.

This clonotype was seen repeatedly, ten times or more. In nucleotides, the CDR3 is TGTGCCAGCAGCCCCAGGGGGACTAATGAAAAACTGTTTTTT. Protein product: CASSPRGTNEKLFF. This chain uses TRBV6-5 with TRBJ1-4, with 7 nucleotides matching TRBD1. The CDR3 extends over 14 amino acids. Germline CDR1 is MNHEY and CDR2 is SVGAGI. V lost 6 bases to trimming and J lost 2 bases; unmatched junction nucleotides: 3.

Comments on this clonotype: Likely a read error: the CDR3 ends without its conserved phenylalanine or tryptophan. The chain joins TRBV11-3 to TRBJ1-2; the D gene is possibly TRBD1 (5 bases). V was trimmed by 2 bases and J by 9 bases, leaving 13 bases between them. Looked up from germline, CDR1 is SGHNT and CDR2 is YENEEA. This CDR3 region has 13 residues. The CDR3 nucleotides are TGTGCCAGCAGCTTAAACGGGGGTGCGAGCTACACCTAC. It codes for CASSLNGGASYTY.

As concerns this clonotype: Germline is not matched at one junction end, which may reflect a read error. The CDR3 loop is CASSLGGLGGSNEQLF. CDR3 DNA sequence: TGCGCCAGCAGCTTGGGGGGACTAGGAGGATCCAATGAGCAGCTCTTC. This chain links TRBV5-1 with TRBJ2-1, with 8 nucleotides matching TRBD2. This CDR3 is built from 16 residues. Germline CDR1 reads SGHRS; CDR2 reads YFSETQ.

This clonotype is medium-sized within its sample. J is TRBJ2-7 and V is TRBV11-2, with 10 bases fitting TRBD2. Per the germline V gene, CDR1 is SGHAT and CDR2 is FQNNGV. The CDR3 runs 15 residues. With V trimmed by 1 base and J by 2 bases, 2 bases remained unmatched. The CDR3 nucleotides read TGTGCCAGCAGCTTAGGTACTAGCGGGACCTACGAGCAGTACTTC. Its translation: CASSLGTSGTYEQYF.

As regards this clonotype: The germline gene is not matched at one end of the junction; a read error may be the cause. The chain recombines TRBV12-3 or TRBV12-4 with TRBJ2-3; D tentatively reads TRBD1 or TRBD2 (5 bases each). This CDR3 is 16 amino acids long. This CDR3 reads CASSLSGRYLGDTQYF. The DNA for the CDR3 is TGTGCCAGCAGTCTTAGTGGACGGTACCTGGGGGATACGCAATATTTT.

This clonotype came up many times. The chain has TRBV5-1 and TRBJ2-7, with TRBD1 as a possible D gene (6 bases). Trimming took off 4 bases at V and 3 bases at J, with 14 bases between the two ends. Looked up from germline, CDR1 is SGHRS and CDR2 is YFSETQ. The CDR3 is 14 residues long. DNA for the CDR3: TGCGCCAGCAGCCCGGGGACACGGAACTACGAGCAGTACTTC. Translated, it gives CASSPGTRNYEQYF.

About this clonotype: This may be a read error, as it is one base from a much larger clone. The chain couples TRBV6-1 to TRBJ2-5; 11 nucleotides agree with TRBD2. The CDR3 extends over 16 amino acids. The J segment lost 6 bases and the V segment lost 10 bases, leaving 16 bases of the junction unmatched. Germline V gene lookup returns CDR1 MNHNS and CDR2 SASEGT. The CDR3 sequence: CATGCSGGAFIQTQYF. The CDR3 DNA is TGTGCCACAGGGTGTAGCGGGGGGGCCTTTATTCAGACCCAGTACTTC.

The rearrangement uses TRBV11-3 and TRBJ1-5; no clear D. The DNA matches TRBJ2-3 better at its end, which makes the J call doubtful. The CDR3 sequence is 12 residues long. Per the germline V gene, CDR1 is SGHNT and CDR2 is YENEEA. CDR3 nucleotide sequence: TGTGCCAGCAGCTTCCTTAATCAGTCCCAGTATTTT. Amino acids: CASSFLNQSQYF.

This clonotype has ten or more counts. V and J are TRBV12-3 or TRBV12-4 and TRBJ2-2; D ambiguous. This CDR3 has 12 amino acids. Trimming left V 8 bases short and J 1 base short, with 5 bases between. This CDR3 is CASSGNTGELFF. The CDR3 DNA reads TGTGCCAGCTCCGGGAACACCGGGGAGCTGTTTTTT.

This clonotype was recorded once. The CDR3 bases are TGTGCCATCAGATCTACGGCAGATACGCAGTATTTT. This codes for CAIRSTADTQYF. The chain joins TRBV5-4 to TRBJ2-3; D is unresolved. CDR3 length: 12 residues. Germline V gives CDR1 SGHNT, CDR2 YYREEE (reference sequence). V was trimmed by 9 bases and J by 4 bases, leaving 12 bases between them. The full variable domain, rest sourced from reference TRBV5-4 and TRBJ2-3, is ETGVTQSPTHLIKTRGQQVTLRCSSQSGHNTVSWYQQALGQGPQFIFQYYREEENGRGNFPPRFSGLQFPNYSSELNVNALELDDSALYLCAIRSTADTQYFGPGTRLTVL.

This clonotype has only one observation. The junction departs from germline at one end; a sequencing error may be responsible. V gene TRBV4-1 combines with J gene TRBJ1-1; D might be TRBD1 (6 bases). The germline gives CDR1 MGHRA, CDR2 YSYEKL. This CDR3 region has 15 residues. The CDR3 is CAGSQPFHRDSEAFF. The CDR3 DNA reads as TGCGCCGGCAGCCAGCCGTTTCACAGGGACTCTGAAGCTTTCTTT.